Below are 10 T cell receptor beta chains sequenced from a single sample in a study of T-cell memory formation after mild COVID-19. TCRdb re-called the 5' RACE reads with MiXCR, one entry per CDR3 protein. The table has hundreds of thousands of distinct CDR3 sequences, just under 20% seen once. The material sequenced was PBMCs or a T cell subset sorted from them (not recorded which). The receptors were sampled from a young man who had mild COVID-19 (a few samples of this study predate the infection). Cell type and time point are not known.

In this sample, this clonotype turned up a few times. J is TRBJ2-7 and V is TRBV20-1, with D possibly being TRBD2 (6 bases). Looked up from germline, CDR1 is DFQATT and CDR2 is SNEGSKA (reference sequence). The CDR3 spans 15 residues. V gave up 4 bases and J gave up 6 bases, with 22 bases separating them. In DNA form, the CDR3 reads TGCAGTGCTACCATCCTCGGGGGTCTCTTAGTCGAGCAGTACTTC. Translating it yields CSATILGGLLVEQYF.

A few counts support this clonotype. The V and J genes are TRBV7-7 and TRBJ2-3; D gene ambiguous. CDR1 and CDR2 from the germline V gene are SSHAT and FNYEAQ (reference sequence). Trimming took off 1 base at V and 5 bases at J, with 7 bases between the two ends. The CDR3 is 13 residues long. The CDR3 DNA reads as TGTGCCAGCAGCTTAGAGGCAGGAGATACGCAGTATTTT. Translated: CASSLEAGDTQYF.

This clonotype was recorded a few times. This chain uses TRBV2 with TRBJ2-3, with D hard to call. Trimming took 10 bases from V and 2 from J, leaving 19 bases between them. The CDR3 sequence is 15 residues long. Germline V lookup: CDR1 SNHLY, CDR2 FYNNEI. CDR3 sequence reads: CATMREAANTDTQYF. CDR3 nucleotides: TGTGCCACCATGAGAGAGGCAGCTAACACAGATACGCAGTATTTT.

In this sample, this clonotype turned up once. This chain uses TRBV6-2 or TRBV6-3 with TRBJ2-1, with D possibly being TRBD2 (6 bases). With 4 bases removed from V and 2 bases from J, the gap between germline ends came to 9 bases. The V gene's germline CDR1 is MNHEY and CDR2 SVGEGT. There are 14 residues in the CDR3. The CDR3 loop is CASSWRGPYNEQFF. CDR3 coding DNA: TGTGCCAGCAGTTGGCGGGGTCCCTACAATGAGCAGTTCTTC.

The chain carries TRBV5-5 and TRBJ2-4; a possible D gene is TRBD2 (6 bases). The V gene's germline CDR1 is SGHKS and CDR2 YYEKEE (reference sequence). V lost 5 bases, J lost 5 bases, and 14 bases lay in between. CDR3 length: 14 residues. The CDR3 spells CASSRGMGENIQYF. The CDR3 DNA reads TGTGCCAGCAGTCGGGGGATGGGGGAAAACATTCAGTACTTC.

The chain has TRBV5-1 and TRBJ1-1, with a possible D match to TRBD1 (5 bases). V was trimmed by 4 bases and J by 1 base, leaving 14 bases between them. CDR3 length: 15 residues. Per the germline V gene, CDR1 is SGHRS and CDR2 is YFSETQ. Here the CDR3 reads CASSGGMRPNTEAFF. Written as DNA, the CDR3 is TGCGCCAGCAGCGGGGGGATGAGACCGAACACTGAAGCTTTCTTT. Full variable domain (missing parts from reference TRBV5-1 and TRBJ1-1): KAGVTQTPRYLIKTRGQQVTLSCSPISGHRSVSWYQQTPGQGLQFLFEYFSETQRNKGNFPGRFSGRQFSNSRSEMNVSTLELGDSALYLCASSGGMRPNTEAFFGQGTRLTVV.

This clonotype has ten or more counts. V gene TRBV5-1 combines with J gene TRBJ1-1; D unclear. V lost 4 bases, J lost 0 bases, and 7 bases lay in between. The CDR3 loop spans 13 amino acids. The germline CDR1 and CDR2 sequences are SGHRS and YFSETQ. CDR3 nucleotide sequence: TGCGCCAGCAGCCCGGGCTTGAACACTGAAGCTTTCTTT. Amino acids: CASSPGLNTEAFF. Drawing the rest from reference TRBV5-1 and TRBJ1-1, the complete variable domain is KAGVTQTPRYLIKTRGQQVTLSCSPISGHRSVSWYQQTPGQGLQFLFEYFSETQRNKGNFPGRFSGRQFSNSRSEMNVSTLELGDSALYLCASSPGLNTEAFFGQGTRLTVV.

In its sample, this clonotype was seen a few times. The chain is built from TRBV12-3 or TRBV12-4 and TRBJ2-3; 11 positions match TRBD2. There are 15 residues in the CDR3. The V and J ends lost 4 bases and 2 bases, in that order; junction bases with no gene match: 2. In DNA form, the CDR3 reads TGTGCCAGCAGTTCTAGCGGGGGGATCACAGATACGCAGTATTTT. Protein product: CASSSSGGITDTQYF.

The chain couples TRBV2 to TRBJ2-4; TRBD2 might be the D (6 bases). The CDR3 extends over 13 amino acids. Trimming took off 6 bases at V and 3 bases at J, with 9 bases between the two ends. Germline values: CDR1 SNHLY, CDR2 FYNNEI. Written as DNA, the CDR3 is TGTGCCAGCAGGGGGGGAAGCAAAAACATTCAGTACTTC. Its translation is CASRGGSKNIQYF.

This clonotype was seen a few times. The CDR3 nucleotides read TGTGCCAGCAGGAGCTGGGACTCCTACAATGAGCAGTTCTTC. Residues: CASRSWDSYNEQFF. The chain links TRBV12-3 or TRBV12-4 to TRBJ2-1; D is undetermined. Trimming stripped 6 bases from V and 0 bases from J, with 9 bases between. The length of the CDR3 is 14 residues.